This T cell receptor (beta chain) was sequenced during a study of T cells in localized non-small cell lung cancer. About this clone itself: Its antigen is not known.

This table comes from immunoSEQ multiplex PCR, and its TCRdb copy is limited to in-frame clones, with some not included. The sample lists over 70,000 clones; roughly 93% were seen once. Study results and caveats: As only one tumor region underwent sequencing, heterogeneity remains possible. Adjacent lung held a median 57 of the top 100 tumor clones. With higher T cell density in blood came longer overall survival. Uninvolved adjacent lung had more T cell clonality than any other tissue, topping tumor.

The material was PBMCs, obtained before any cancer treatment. This sequence originates from a woman aged 40-75 years with stage II squamous cell lung carcinoma.

DNA of the CDR3: TGCGCCAGCAGCTTGATAGGGACTAGCGGGAGTACGCAGTATTTT. It codes for CASSLIGTSGSTQYF. The chain recombines TRBV5-1 with TRBJ2-3; 14 bases map to TRBD2. Germline trimming cut 1 base from V and 8 bases from J; bases unmatched to any gene: 3. CDR1 SGHRS and CDR2 YFSETQ come from the germline V gene. CDR3 length: 15 residues.